This T cell receptor beta chain was captured in a study of identical twins. J was trimmed by 1 base and V by 3 bases; bases with no gene match: 4. Germline assignment: CDR1 MGHRA and CDR2 YSYEKL. This CDR3 comprises 16 residues. General study points: Excess low generation probability was seen in twin-shared out-of-frame alpha sequences.

TCRdb itself ran the 5' RACE reads through MiXCR, one entry per CDR3 protein. Among about 1.7 million distinct CDR3 sequences listed, 32% were seen once. About this clonotype itself: What it binds is unknown.

This receptor was identified in a newborn girl in good health. Sequenced material: cord blood. The chain carries TRBV4-1 and TRBJ2-2; 8 bases fit TRBD2. The CDR3 sequence is CASSHLLAGNTGELFF. DNA of the CDR3: TGCGCCAGCAGCCATCTCCTAGCGGGGAACACCGGGGAGCTGTTTTTT.